Below, one T cell receptor beta chain is given with its context. Its specificity is not known. This entry comes from a study of vaccination effects on CD4 cells after COVID-19. Study outcomes and limitations: Missing from the study were early post-infection timepoints, and its convalescent patients were few. Whether induced by infection or by vaccine, clones showed marked clonal contraction late after vaccination.

Clones were read by immunoSEQ multiplex PCR, and TCRdb kept only the in-frame ones, dropping some. This repertoire shows tens of thousands of clones, approximately 70% found once; its top ten account for roughly 4%. Germline values: CDR1 MNHEY, CDR2 SMNVEV (reference sequence). J gave up 0 bases and V 6 bases, and 5 bases lay outside the gene matches. There are 15 residues in the CDR3. Sequencing followed a ViraFEST assay step that expanded antigen-specific CD4+ T cells with viral peptide pools. Isolating CD4+ T cells followed approximately ten days of culture. Vaccinated participants had no history of SARS-CoV-2 infection and tested negative for nucleocapsid antibodies. Researchers reported culturing approximately 1.8 million PBMC in each well, adding 9 to 10 IU/ml IL-2 and around 10 ug/ml peptides. Cultures received IL-2 medium that replaced half the medium on days 3 and 7.

This rearrangement joins TRBV27 to TRBJ1-5, with TRBD1 identical over 7 bases. The receptor comes from a human donor who received a COVID-19 vaccine. Source: CD4+ T cells from PBMCs cultured with HCoV-OC43 spike peptides, taken before COVID-19 vaccination. The subset was: HCoV-OC43 spike overlapping peptide pool stimulation. The CDR3 sequence: CASSRGDYSNQPQHF. Here the CDR3 DNA reads TGTGCCAGCAGCAGGGGGGATTATAGCAATCAGCCCCAGCATTTT.